A selection of T cell receptor beta chains follows, all from one sample in a study of cytomegalovirus exposure and HLA in healthy donors. The table came from immunoSEQ multiplex PCR; TCRdb's copy has only in-frame clones and leaves some out. The repertoire shows some 70,000 clones; the top ten hold 2.7%. The specimen was PBMCs. Receptors were obtained from a man aged 40-50 years in good health and CMV-seronegative. Each CDR3 is given with its conserved first and last residue. Fields, in order: D gene, J gene, V gene, clone size, CDR3 protein, CDR3 DNA. D genes are given only for firm matches. Not every row has a clone size; where given, it reads once, few, many or a size class.

d_call: TRBD2; j_call: TRBJ2-3; v_call: TRBV14; clone_size: -; cdr3_aa: CASSQAGGRTDTQYF; cdr3_nt: TGTGCCAGCAGCCAAGCGGGGGGGCGTACAGATACGCAGTATTTT
d_call: TRBD1; j_call: TRBJ1-4; v_call: TRBV18; clone_size: -; cdr3_aa: CASSPGQGAVEKLFF; cdr3_nt: TGTGCCAGCTCACCCGGACAGGGGGCGGTTGAAAAACTGTTTTTT
d_call: TRBD2; j_call: TRBJ2-1; v_call: TRBV7-3; clone_size: -; cdr3_aa: CASSSTTSGGAREQFF; cdr3_nt: TGTGCCAGCAGCTCCACAACTAGCGGGGGGGCCCGGGAGCAGTTCTTC
d_call: -; j_call: TRBJ2-2; v_call: TRBV6-5; clone_size: -; cdr3_aa: CASSYSAGAGTGELFF; cdr3_nt: TGTGCCAGCAGTTACTCGGCAGGGGCTGGGACCGGGGAGCTGTTTTTT
d_call: TRBD1; j_call: TRBJ2-2; v_call: TRBV2; clone_size: -; cdr3_aa: CASSDYRGARRAGELFF; cdr3_nt: TGTGCCAGCAGTGACTACAGGGGAGCCAGAAGGGCCGGGGAGCTGTTTTTT
d_call: -; j_call: TRBJ2-1; v_call: TRBV6-5; clone_size: -; cdr3_aa: CASRKGFSYNEQFF; cdr3_nt: TGTGCCAGCAGAAAGGGGTTCTCCTACAATGAGCAGTTCTTC
d_call: -; j_call: TRBJ1-2; v_call: TRBV6-5; clone_size: medium-sized; cdr3_aa: CASSSGRTADGYTF; cdr3_nt: TGTGCCAGCAGTTCAGGACGGACAGCTGATGGCTACACCTTC
d_call: -; j_call: TRBJ2-2; v_call: TRBV7-7; clone_size: -; cdr3_aa: CASSSTDRNTGELFF; cdr3_nt: TGTGCTAGCAGCTCCACAGACCGGAACACCGGGGAGCTGTTTTTT
d_call: -; j_call: TRBJ1-5; v_call: TRBV9; clone_size: -; cdr3_aa: CASSVVCVSNQPQHF; cdr3_nt: TGTGCCAGCAGCGTAGTGTGCGTTAGCAATCAGCCCCAGCATTTT
d_call: TRBD2; j_call: TRBJ2-1; v_call: TRBV10-1; clone_size: -; cdr3_aa: CASSGGLAGGEQFF; cdr3_nt: TGCGCCAGCAGCGGGGGACTAGCGGGAGGTGAGCAGTTCTTC
d_call: TRBD1; j_call: TRBJ2-3; v_call: TRBV5-4; clone_size: -; cdr3_aa: CASSLPGQDTDTQYF; cdr3_nt: TGTGCCAGCAGCCTCCCGGGACAGGACACAGATACGCAGTATTTT
d_call: TRBD1; j_call: TRBJ2-1; v_call: TRBV7-6; clone_size: -; cdr3_aa: CASTPTYRDRGLHEQFF; cdr3_nt: TGTGCCAGCACCCCTACGTACCGGGACAGGGGGTTACATGAGCAGTTCTTC
d_call: -; j_call: TRBJ1-5; v_call: TRBV4-1; clone_size: -; cdr3_aa: CASSQEGSYSNQPQHF; cdr3_nt: TGCGCCAGCAGCCAAGAGGGCTCTTATAGCAATCAGCCCCAGCATTTT
d_call: -; j_call: TRBJ1-2; v_call: TRBV6-1; clone_size: -; cdr3_aa: CASRNRGGDGYTF; cdr3_nt: TGTGCCAGCAGGAACCGGGGAGGGGATGGCTACACCTTC
d_call: -; j_call: TRBJ1-4; v_call: TRBV19; clone_size: -; cdr3_aa: CASRKAAATNEKLFF; cdr3_nt: TGTGCCAGTAGAAAGGCGGCCGCAACTAATGAAAAACTGTTTTTT
d_call: TRBD1; j_call: TRBJ1-4; v_call: TRBV6-5; clone_size: -; cdr3_aa: CASSATRQGKLFF; cdr3_nt: TGTGCCAGCAGTGCGACTAGACAGGGCAAACTGTTTTTT
d_call: TRBD1; j_call: TRBJ2-3; v_call: TRBV10-1; clone_size: -; cdr3_aa: CASIERQGAEDTQYF; cdr3_nt: TGCGCCAGCATCGAACGCCAGGGGGCAGAAGATACGCAGTATTTT
d_call: -; j_call: TRBJ1-2; v_call: TRBV4-2; clone_size: -; cdr3_aa: CASSSGTTTNKGYGYTF; cdr3_nt: TGTGCCAGCAGCTCCGGGACAACAACCAACAAGGGGTATGGCTACACCTTC
d_call: -; j_call: TRBJ2-2; v_call: TRBV4-1; clone_size: -; cdr3_aa: CASSHPDVGRVNTGELFF; cdr3_nt: TGCGCCAGCAGCCACCCAGACGTGGGCAGGGTAAACACCGGGGAGCTGTTTTTT
d_call: TRBD2; j_call: TRBJ2-5; v_call: TRBV15; clone_size: -; cdr3_aa: CATSRGSGGGMETQYF; cdr3_nt: TGTGCCACCAGCAGAGGGTCGGGAGGGGGTATGGAGACCCAGTACTTC
d_call: -; j_call: TRBJ1-2; v_call: TRBV20-1; clone_size: -; cdr3_aa: CQATNYGYTF; cdr3_nt: TGTCAGGCTACAAACTATGGCTACACCTTC
d_call: -; j_call: TRBJ2-7; v_call: TRBV5-6; clone_size: -; cdr3_aa: CASSLGRRGFGEQYF; cdr3_nt: TGTGCCAGCAGCTTGGGTCGTCGGGGTTTTGGCGAGCAGTACTTC
d_call: TRBD2; j_call: TRBJ2-7; v_call: TRBV10-3; clone_size: -; cdr3_aa: CASRETSGGYEQYF; cdr3_nt: TGTGCCTCCCGGGAGACTAGCGGGGGATACGAGCAGTACTTC
d_call: -; j_call: TRBJ2-3; v_call: TRBV9; clone_size: -; cdr3_aa: CASSAWGSTDTQYF; cdr3_nt: TGTGCCAGCAGCGCGTGGGGCAGCACAGATACGCAGTATTTT
d_call: -; j_call: TRBJ1-2; v_call: TRBV6-5; clone_size: -; cdr3_aa: CASRSTGSLGYTF; cdr3_nt: TGTGCCAGCAGGTCGACAGGCTCCCTTGGCTACACCTTC
d_call: -; j_call: TRBJ1-3; v_call: TRBV7-9; clone_size: -; cdr3_aa: CASSPPLRSGNTIYF; cdr3_nt: TGTGCCAGCAGTCCCCCTTTGAGATCCGGAAACACCATATATTTT
d_call: TRBD1; j_call: TRBJ1-5; v_call: TRBV6-5; clone_size: -; cdr3_aa: CASIKDRGQNQPQHF; cdr3_nt: TGTGCCAGCATTAAAGACAGGGGGCAAAATCAGCCCCAGCATTTT
d_call: -; j_call: TRBJ1-1; v_call: TRBV5-1; clone_size: -; cdr3_aa: CASSLERAGTEAFF; cdr3_nt: TGCGCCAGCAGCTTGGAGCGGGCTGGCACTGAAGCTTTCTTT
d_call: TRBD1; j_call: TRBJ2-2; v_call: TRBV12-5; clone_size: -; cdr3_aa: CASGLTGAYTGELFF; cdr3_nt: TGTGCTAGTGGCCTCACAGGGGCCTACACCGGGGAGCTGTTTTTT
d_call: -; j_call: TRBJ1-6; v_call: TRBV9; clone_size: -; cdr3_aa: CASSGTVNNSPLHF; cdr3_nt: TGTGCCAGCAGCGGGACAGTGAATAATTCACCCCTCCACTTT
d_call: -; j_call: TRBJ2-6; v_call: TRBV30; clone_size: -; cdr3_aa: CAWSELSGANVLTF; cdr3_nt: TGTGCCTGGAGTGAACTCTCTGGGGCCAACGTCCTGACTTTC
d_call: -; j_call: TRBJ1-5; v_call: TRBV7-6; clone_size: -; cdr3_aa: CASSLGGRAQPQHF; cdr3_nt: TGTGCCAGCAGCTTGGGAGGGCGCGCTCAGCCCCAGCATTTT
d_call: -; j_call: TRBJ1-1; v_call: TRBV18; clone_size: -; cdr3_aa: CASSPEGGTEAFF; cdr3_nt: TGTGCCAGCTCACCAGAGGGCGGAACTGAAGCTTTCTTT
d_call: TRBD2; j_call: TRBJ2-1; v_call: TRBV7-3; clone_size: medium-sized; cdr3_aa: CASSEGLAGAKQFF; cdr3_nt: TGTGCCAGCAGCGAGGGACTAGCGGGGGCAAAGCAGTTCTTC
d_call: -; j_call: TRBJ2-5; v_call: TRBV12-5; clone_size: -; cdr3_aa: CASGLGGTIQETQYF; cdr3_nt: TGTGCTAGTGGTTTGGGAGGGACAATCCAAGAGACCCAGTACTTC
d_call: -; j_call: TRBJ2-6; v_call: TRBV7-9; clone_size: -; cdr3_aa: CASSPLGGRTSGANVLTF; cdr3_nt: TGTGCCAGCAGCCCCTTGGGGGGACGCACATCGGGGGCCAACGTCCTGACTTTC